This TCR beta chain was profiled in a study of Ad26.COV2.S vaccination and SARS-CoV-2 variants. Background on the study: Vaccine-arm donor from the placebo-controlled COV1001 Ad26.COV2.S trial.

Treatment defined: some 19 received Ad26.COV2.S at low or high dose, single or two shots; 5 received placebo; per-sample allocation not given. Material that was analyzed had been drawn on day 63 after the first vaccine or placebo injection. What was given as vaccine was an Ad26 vector encoding Wuhan-strain SARS-CoV-2 spike. Method: immunoSEQ multiplex PCR; TCRdb's copy keeps in-frame clones and lacks some. Here the sample spans about 250,000 clones, 70% to 90% being singletons. There are 14 residues in the CDR3. V was pared by 5 bases and J by 1 base, with 11 bases between. Per germline, CDR1 SGHTA and CDR2 FQGNSA.

The material sequenced was peripheral blood, taken in a trial of Ad26.COV2.S vaccine versus placebo. The J gene is TRBJ1-1, the V gene TRBV7-2; a weak D match, TRBD1 (6 bases). The receptor comes from a person aged 18-65 years who received the Ad26.COV2.S COVID-19 vaccine or a placebo. For the CDR3, the DNA is TGTGCCAGCAGCAGCAGGGGCCAGAACACTGAAGCTTTCTTT. Its protein product is CASSSRGQNTEAFF. Full variable domain (outside the CDR3, taken from reference TRBV7-2 and TRBJ1-1): GAGVSQSPSNKVTEKGKDVELRCDPISGHTALYWYRQSLGQGLEFLIYFQGNSAPDKSGLPSDRFSAERTGGSVSTLTIQRTQQEDSAVYLCASSSRGQNTEAFFGQGTRLTVV.